This T cell receptor beta chain was identified in a study of T cell responses to AZD1222 COVID-19 vaccine. Regarding the study as a whole: Of the AZD1222 recipients, only 5 or 6 were seropositive at baseline.

Using immunoSEQ multiplex PCR, the repertoire was profiled, and TCRdb retains in-frame clones only, with some absent. This table holds 150,000 to 200,000 clones, more than 80% found once. For this clone: Its antigen is not known.

The sequence was collected from an adult who received the MenACWY meningococcal vaccine as a control. The sample here was peripheral blood, taken 28 days after the second dose of the MenACWY control vaccine.

The CDR3 nucleotides read TGTGCCAGCAGCTTGGGTCTAGCGGGAGAAGAGCAGTACTTC. This codes for CASSLGLAGEEQYF. The chain joins TRBV5-8 to TRBJ2-7, with 10 bases identical to TRBD2. V gave up 0 bases and J gave up 7 bases; unmatched junction bases: 4. CDR3 length: 14 residues. Germline values: CDR1 SGHTS, CDR2 YDEGEE.